Given below is one T cell receptor (beta chain) in context. No cognate antigen has been identified for it. The input lacks base qualities; no much larger clone sits a single base away. This sample stems from a study of blood T cell repertoires in COVID-19 (dated by TCRdb to 2018 to 2020). Notes on the research overall: Samples from collaborators originated in the United States, Italy and Spain and spanned both the acute and convalescent phases of COVID-19. The sample metadata nearly always contained a de-identified subject ID, COVID-19 status, age in years and sex. Subjects who had been exposed to COVID-19, were actively infected with it, or had recovered from it provided the deeply sampled blood TCRbeta repertoires that made up the dataset. HLA class I and class II types, where available, came from metadata supplied by the sample provider rather than from assay-based typing. The samples were drawn from two sources: the first 160 participants of the ongoing ImmuneRACE study, and fewer than 1,500 subjects contributed by 6 global collaborators. The repertoires were released in a freely available public database intended as a resource for research on the immune response to SARS-CoV-2. The material from the prospective study consisted of cDNA or gDNA derived from T cells, B-cell-depleted T cells, or PBMCs.

TCRbeta CDR3 regions were amplified from genomic DNA by means of the immunoSEQ Assay, a bias-controlled multiplex PCR. For the original study's pipeline: The number of nucleated cells in each sample was estimated from the amplification of reference gene primers within the assay. Sequence reads were collapsed and filtered to measure the absolute abundance of every unique TCRbeta CDR3 rearrangement. For each sample, productive Simpson clonality was calculated by taking the square root of Simpson's diversity index across productive rearrangements. Entries here come from immuneACCESS through TCRdb and include only in-frame sequences with V and J called. Some clones fail to appear in such tables; in the studies checked, an unresolved V gene covers under half of the shortfall, and the cause of the remainder is unknown. Clone size and the V and J calls come from that table; the DNA yielded D and trimming. The sample yields about 76,000 clones; about 90% were counted once. The ten largest clones capture 5% to 6.5% of the sample.

On the study overall, not on this receptor specifically: The quantity of clinical and demographic metadata differed by source and by participant and was supplied without curation.

Counted from cysteine to phenylalanine, this CDR3 has 17 amino acids. This entry keeps only the CDR3 DNA: 51 bases, framed from base 1. V lost 3 bases and J lost 8 bases; the stretch between them is 22 bases long. The germline V gene specifies MNHNS as CDR1 and SASEGT as CDR2. Whole blood was collected in K2EDTA tubes by collaborating institutions according to the institutions' own protocols. For TCRbeta analysis, collaborator samples were shipped as frozen whole blood, as isolated PBMCs, or as DNA extracted from either sample type. Sequencing was carried out using peripheral blood. Here the chain combines TRBV6-1 and TRBJ1-4, and perhaps TRBD1 as D gene, on 6 matching bases. The clonotype was recovered from a man in his fifties or sixties with active COVID-19. The DNA sequence is TGTGCCAGCAGTGACGGGCGAATTCGGGGGGCGGACGAAAAACTGTTTTTT. Translation gives CASSDGRIRGADEKLFF.